The 19 T cell receptor beta chains in this list originate from one sample, sequenced in a study of PD-1 blockade in classical Hodgkin lymphoma. Documented time point: cycle 4 day 1 (C4D1), after less than seven weeks of nivolumab. Each and every patient relapsed after autologous stem cell transplantation, and patients got differing brentuximab vedotin exposure. The CD8+ T cells came from thawed PBMCs through magnetic negative selection. Only in-frame clones appear in the TCRdb table, and some are missing; sequencing was by immunoSEQ multiplex PCR. Of roughly 7,000 clones in the sample, 45% to 70% were seen once. This specimen consisted of CD8+ T cells from blood, obtained before the fourth cycle of nivolumab. Receptors were obtained from a human donor with classical Hodgkin lymphoma.

This chain uses TRBV7-6 with TRBJ1-5; 11 bases fit TRBD1. Per germline, CDR1 SGHVS and CDR2 FNYEAQ. This CDR3 contains 15 residues. V lost 2 bases, J lost 5 bases, and 2 bases stayed unmatched. CDR3 in amino acids: CASSLRTGGHQPQHF. The CDR3 DNA reads TGTGCCAGCAGCTTAAGGACAGGGGGCCATCAGCCCCAGCATTTT.

The chain carries TRBV19 and TRBJ1-2; D might be TRBD1 (6 bases). The V end was cut by 5 bases, the J end by 6 bases, with 31 bases between. Germline values: CDR1 LNHDA, CDR2 SQIVND (reference sequence). This CDR3 is 19 amino acids long. CDR3 nucleotide sequence: TGTGCCAGTAGTTTTGATCTCGACAGGCCGCTTATCGGAGGGGATGGCTACACCTTC. Amino acid sequence: CASSFDLDRPLIGGDGYTF. The full variable domain, rest sourced from reference TRBV19 and TRBJ1-2, is DGGITQSPKYLFRKEGQNVTLSCEQNLNHDAMYWYRQDPGQGLRLIYYSQIVNDFQKGDIAEGYSVSREKKESFPLTVTSAQKNPTAFYLCASSFDLDRPLIGGDGYTFGSGTRLTVV.

This clone has a handful of counts. J is TRBJ2-1 and V is TRBV19; 11 bases match TRBD2. The CDR3 sequence is 15 residues long. Trimming took 3 bases from V and 6 from J; bases not matched to a gene: 4. The germline gives CDR1 LNHDA, CDR2 SQIVND (reference sequence). CDR3 sequence (DNA): TGTGCCAGTAGTATGACTAGCGGGATGGTCAATGAGCAGTTCTTC. It encodes CASSMTSGMVNEQFF.

This chain joins TRBV10-3 and TRBJ1-1; 8 bases match TRBD1. The CDR3 length is 15 residues. V was clipped by 2 bases and J by 1 base; unmatched bases: 3. Germline assignment: CDR1 ENHRY and CDR2 SYGVKD. This chain's CDR3 is CAISEEGQGNTEAFF. The DNA for the CDR3 is TGTGCCATCAGTGAGGAAGGACAGGGGAACACTGAAGCTTTCTTT.

This clone was seen only a few times. The rearrangement links TRBV5-6 to TRBJ1-5; no definite D call. The germline gives CDR1 SGHDT, CDR2 YYEEEE. The CDR3 runs 15 residues. Trimming pared 1 base from V and 4 bases from J, leaving 12 bases between. CDR3 sequence reads: CASSLSDRRNQPQHF. The CDR3, as DNA: TGTGCCAGCAGCTTGAGTGATCGGCGGAATCAGCCCCAGCATTTT. The whole variable domain, filled in from reference TRBV5-6 and TRBJ1-5, reads DAGVTQSPTHLIKTRGQQVTLRCSPKSGHDTVSWYQQALGQGPQFIFQYYEEEERQRGNFPDRFSGHQFPNYSSELNVNALLLGDSALYLCASSLSDRRNQPQHFGDGTRLSIL.

This clone was recorded once. This chain joins TRBV9 and TRBJ2-7; D tentatively fits TRBD1 or TRBD2 (5 bases each). Germline V gene data show CDR1 as SGDLS and CDR2 as YYNGEE. V dropped 4 bases and J dropped 5 bases, with 13 bases sitting between them. CDR3 length equals 13 residues. This chain's CDR3 is CASSPRARDEQYF. CDR3 in DNA: TGTGCCAGCAGCCCCAGGGCGCGGGACGAGCAGTACTTC. Filled out from reference TRBV9 and TRBJ2-7, the complete variable domain reads DSGVTQTPKHLITATGQRVTLRCSPRSGDLSVYWYQQSLDQGLQFLIQYYNGEERAKGNILERFSAQQFPDLHSELNLSSLELGDSALYFCASSPRARDEQYFGPGTRLTVT.

The chain uses TRBV7-9 and TRBJ2-1; 13 nucleotides match TRBD2. The trim removed 1 base at V and 9 bases at J, leaving 0 bases unmatched. Germline-derived CDR1 and CDR2 are SEHNR and FQNEAQ (reference sequence). This CDR3 has 14 amino acids. CDR3 loop: CASSLGLAGGEQFF. The CDR3 bases are TGTGCCAGCAGCTTAGGACTAGCGGGAGGTGAGCAGTTCTTC.

This chain links TRBV10-3 with TRBJ1-1; maybe TRBD1 (5 bases). Looked up from germline, CDR1 is ENHRY and CDR2 is SYGVKD. The V end lost 4 bases, the J end lost 4 bases, and 13 bases lay between the germline ends. The CDR3 covers 14 residues. CDR3 sequence reads: CAISGGGSRTEAFF. DNA for the CDR3: TGTGCCATCAGTGGGGGCGGGTCGCGCACTGAAGCTTTCTTT.

The chain uses TRBV30 and TRBJ1-5, with a possible D match to TRBD1 (6 bases). Germline-derived CDR1 and CDR2 are GTSNPN and SVGIG (reference sequence). This CDR3 is 14 amino acids long. Trimming shortened V by 3 bases and J by 6 bases, and 15 bases separated the two germline ends. The CDR3, as DNA: TGTGCCTGGAGGACACAGGGTGTACGTCAGCCCCAGCATTTT. It yields the protein CAWRTQGVRQPQHF.

This clone has only a few counts. The gene calls are TRBV7-7 and TRBJ2-7; 11 bases map to TRBD1. Germline trimming cut 5 bases from V and 6 bases from J; bases unmatched to any gene: 6. The CDR3 has 14 residues. Germline values: CDR1 SSHAT, CDR2 FNYEAQ (reference sequence). CDR3 in amino acids: CASSPGTGGGEQYF. The CDR3 region has the DNA TGTGCCAGCAGCCCAGGGACAGGGGGAGGCGAGCAGTACTTC.

This clone was seen more than once but under ten times. The J gene is TRBJ2-1, the V gene TRBV4-3, with TRBD1 identical over 10 bases. The CDR3 is 15 residues long. J lost 8 bases, V lost 4 bases, and 8 bases had no gene match. The germline gives CDR1 LGHNA, CDR2 YSLEER. The CDR3 nucleotides are TGCGCCAGCAGCCCCGGACAGGGGGAGGGGTATGAGCAGTTCTTC. It yields the protein CASSPGQGEGYEQFF.

The V gene is TRBV5-1, the J gene TRBJ1-1; possibly TRBD1 for D (5 bases). Germline-derived CDR1 and CDR2 are SGHRS and YFSETQ. V lost 5 bases and J 1 base, leaving 12 bases between the germline ends. The CDR3 spans 14 residues. The CDR3 loop reads CASSLQGQNTEAFF. In DNA form, the CDR3 reads TGCGCCAGCAGTCTCCAAGGACAGAACACTGAAGCTTTCTTT. Looking up the rest from reference TRBV5-1 and TRBJ1-1 gives the full variable domain: KAGVTQTPRYLIKTRGQQVTLSCSPISGHRSVSWYQQTPGQGLQFLFEYFSETQRNKGNFPGRFSGRQFSNSRSEMNVSTLELGDSALYLCASSLQGQNTEAFFGQGTRLTVV.

The V and J genes are TRBV5-8 and TRBJ2-7; unclear D gene. Trimming shortened V by 1 base and J by 2 bases, and 10 bases separated the two germline ends. Per the germline V gene, CDR1 is SGHTS and CDR2 is YDEGEE. The CDR3 consists of 14 residues. The CDR3 DNA follows: TGTGCCAGCAGCTTGCTGGACGGCCCCTACGAGCAGTACTTC. It is translated as CASSLLDGPYEQYF.

The rearrangement joins TRBV5-4 to TRBJ2-7; TRBD2 might be the D (6 bases). Germline V gene sequence: CDR1 SGHNT, CDR2 YYREEE (reference sequence). The CDR3 consists of 14 residues. V dropped 4 bases and J dropped 2 bases, with 13 bases sitting between them. CDR3 amino acids: CASSLPEGTYEQYF. As DNA, the CDR3 is TGTGCCAGCAGCCTGCCGGAGGGCACCTACGAGCAGTACTTC.

J is TRBJ1-2 and V is TRBV13; perhaps TRBD1 as D (5 bases). V was clipped by 2 bases and J by 8 bases, with 9 bases between them. CDR3 length: 12 residues. Germline loops: CDR1 PRHDT, CDR2 FYEKMQ (reference sequence). The CDR3 sequence is CASSLTRVGYTF. The CDR3 bases are TGTGCCAGCAGCTTAACCAGGGTCGGCTACACCTTC. Looking up the rest from reference TRBV13 and TRBJ1-2 gives the full variable domain: AAGVIQSPRHLIKEKRETATLKCYPIPRHDTVYWYQQGPGQDPQFLISFYEKMQSDKGSIPDRFSAQQFSDYHSELNMSSLELGDSALYFCASSLTRVGYTFGSGTRLTVV.

The chain uses TRBV27 and TRBJ2-1; TRBD1 matches 9 bases. V lost 10 bases to trimming and J lost 8 bases; unmatched junction nucleotides: 15. Germline values: CDR1 MNHEY, CDR2 SMNVEV (reference sequence). The CDR3 length is 15 residues. The CDR3 region has the DNA TGTGCCACCCGGACAGGGGCCTTTAAGGTTGATGAGCAGTTCTTC. It translates to CATRTGAFKVDEQFF.

The CDR3 nucleotides read TGCGCCAGCAGCTTGGAGGGACAGAATGTGGATGGCTACACCTTC. This encodes CASSLEGQNVDGYTF. This chain uses TRBV5-1 with TRBJ1-2; 7 nucleotides align to TRBD1. The CDR3 spans 15 residues. Germline V lookup: CDR1 SGHRS, CDR2 YFSETQ. V lost 0 bases, J lost 6 bases, and 8 bases stayed unmatched.

The V call is TRBV5-1, the J call TRBJ2-7; 9 bases map to TRBD1. The CDR3 has 16 amino acids. Looked up from germline, CDR1 is SGHRS and CDR2 is YFSETQ. With 1 base clipped from V and 4 bases from J, the junction kept 9 bases outside the gene matches. The CDR3 protein is CASSLSARTGVYEQYF. DNA for the CDR3: TGCGCCAGCAGCTTGTCGGCTAGGACAGGGGTTTACGAGCAGTACTTC.

This clone is medium-sized within its sample. This chain joins TRBV4-1 and TRBJ1-5; maybe TRBD1 (5 bases). CDR1 is MGHRA and CDR2 is YSYEKL in the germline V gene. V gave up 0 bases and J gave up 3 bases, with 9 bases separating them. The CDR3 is 15 residues long. DNA of the CDR3: TGCGCCAGCAGCCAAGACAGGGTGTACAATCAGCCCCAGCATTTT. Encoded protein: CASSQDRVYNQPQHF.